This TCR beta chain was sequenced in a study of spatial heterogeneity in lung cancer. Time point: sample taken at primary tumor resection. Whole RNA from tumor, nontumor lung or frozen PBMC was sequenced unsorted. A unique molecular identifier was attached to every TCR cDNA molecule. Each CDR3 protein is one row after TCRdb ran MiXCR on the 5' RACE reads. The sample gives more than 15,000 distinct CDR3 sequences, less than 7.5% of which show up once; 6.8% is in the top ten. CDR3 length: 13 residues. Looked up from germline, CDR1 is SGHTA and CDR2 is FQGNSA. Trimming stripped 6 bases from V and 6 bases from J, with 11 bases between. This clonotype has at least ten counts. What it binds is not known. Study findings and constraints: In tumors, expanded intratumoral alpha and beta TCR counts tracked mutation counts.

V usage is TRBV7-2 and J usage is TRBJ2-2, with D tentatively TRBD2 (5 bases). The receptor was derived from a male donor with early-stage non-small cell lung cancer. Sequencing was performed on lung tumor tissue, taken at surgery. The DNA of the CDR3 is TGTGCCAGCAGACCCGCCGGGGCCGGGGAGCTGTTTTTT. As protein: CASRPAGAGELFF. Together with reference TRBV7-2 and TRBJ2-2, the CDR3 gives the full variable domain: GAGVSQSPSNKVTEKGKDVELRCDPISGHTALYWYRQSLGQGLEFLIYFQGNSAPDKSGLPSDRFSAERTGGSVSTLTIQRTQQEDSAVYLCASRPAGAGELFFGEGSRLTVL.